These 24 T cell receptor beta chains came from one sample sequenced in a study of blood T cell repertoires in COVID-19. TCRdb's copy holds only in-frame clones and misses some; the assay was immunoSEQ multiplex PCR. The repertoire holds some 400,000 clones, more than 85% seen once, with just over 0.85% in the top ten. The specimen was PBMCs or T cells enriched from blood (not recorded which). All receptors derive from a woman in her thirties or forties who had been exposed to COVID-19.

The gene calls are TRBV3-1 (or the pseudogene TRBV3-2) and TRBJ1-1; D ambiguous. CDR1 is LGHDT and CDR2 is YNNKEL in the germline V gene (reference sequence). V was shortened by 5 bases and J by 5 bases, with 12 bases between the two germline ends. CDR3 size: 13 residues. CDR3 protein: CASSSLRRTEAFF. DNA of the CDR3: TGTGCCAGCAGCTCCCTTAGAAGAACTGAAGCTTTCTTT.

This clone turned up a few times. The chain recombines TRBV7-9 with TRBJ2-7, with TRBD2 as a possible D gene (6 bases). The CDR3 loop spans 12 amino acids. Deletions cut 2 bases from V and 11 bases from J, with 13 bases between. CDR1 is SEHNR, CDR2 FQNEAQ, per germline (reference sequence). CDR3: CASSLSGGKKYF. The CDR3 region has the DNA TGTGCCAGCAGCTTATCAGGCGGGAAGAAGTACTTC.

Written as DNA, the CDR3 is TGTGCCACCGGACAGGGGAATTCACCCCTCCACTTT. It yields the protein CATGQGNSPLHF. The rearrangement joins TRBV6-5 to TRBJ1-6; 9 nucleotides align to TRBD1. The germline CDR1 and CDR2 sequences are MNHEY and SVGAGI. V shed 10 bases and J 7 bases; nucleotides not matched to a gene: 2. This CDR3 region has 12 residues.

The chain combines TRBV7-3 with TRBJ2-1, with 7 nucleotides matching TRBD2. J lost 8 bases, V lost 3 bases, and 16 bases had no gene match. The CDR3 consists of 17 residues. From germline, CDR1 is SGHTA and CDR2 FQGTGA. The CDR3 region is CASSFNLRGTLGDEQFF. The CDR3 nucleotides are TGTGCCAGCAGCTTCAATTTGCGGGGGACCCTAGGCGATGAGCAGTTCTTC.

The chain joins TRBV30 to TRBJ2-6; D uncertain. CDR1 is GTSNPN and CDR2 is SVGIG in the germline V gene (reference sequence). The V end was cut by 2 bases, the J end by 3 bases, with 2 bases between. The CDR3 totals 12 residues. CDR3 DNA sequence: TGTGCCTGGAGTCTTGGGGCCAACGTCCTGACTTTC. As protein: CAWSLGANVLTF.

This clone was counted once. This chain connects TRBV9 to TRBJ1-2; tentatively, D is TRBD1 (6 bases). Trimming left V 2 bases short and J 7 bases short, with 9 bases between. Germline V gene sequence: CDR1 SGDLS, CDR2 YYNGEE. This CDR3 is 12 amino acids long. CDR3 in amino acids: CASSVGAGGYTF. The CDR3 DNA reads TGTGCCAGCAGCGTGGGGGCGGGTGGCTACACCTTC.

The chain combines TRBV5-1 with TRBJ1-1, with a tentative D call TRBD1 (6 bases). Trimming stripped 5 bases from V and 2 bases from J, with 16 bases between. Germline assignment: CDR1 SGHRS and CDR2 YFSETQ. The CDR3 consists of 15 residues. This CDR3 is CASRATGTPNTEAFF. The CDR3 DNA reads TGCGCCAGCAGAGCAACCGGGACACCTAACACTGAAGCTTTCTTT.

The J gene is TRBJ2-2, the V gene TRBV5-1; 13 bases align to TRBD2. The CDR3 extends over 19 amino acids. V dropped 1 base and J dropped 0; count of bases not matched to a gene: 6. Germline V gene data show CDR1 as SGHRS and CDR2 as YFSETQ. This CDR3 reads CASSLRVTSGRPNTGELFF. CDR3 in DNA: TGCGCCAGCAGCTTGAGGGTGACTAGCGGGAGGCCGAACACCGGGGAGCTGTTTTTT.

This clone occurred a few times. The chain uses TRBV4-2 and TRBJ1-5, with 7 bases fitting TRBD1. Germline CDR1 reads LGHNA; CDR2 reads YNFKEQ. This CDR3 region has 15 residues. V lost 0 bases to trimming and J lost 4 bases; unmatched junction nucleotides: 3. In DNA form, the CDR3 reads TGTGCCAGCAGCCAAGATAGGGACAGAAATCAGCCCCAGCATTTT. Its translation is CASSQDRDRNQPQHF.

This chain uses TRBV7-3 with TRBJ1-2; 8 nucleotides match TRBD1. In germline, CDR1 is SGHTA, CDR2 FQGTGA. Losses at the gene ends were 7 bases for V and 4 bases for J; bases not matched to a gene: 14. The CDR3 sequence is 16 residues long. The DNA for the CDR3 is TGTGCCAGCACACTACCATCAGGGGGCGCAAGCTATGGCTACACCTTC. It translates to CASTLPSGGASYGYTF. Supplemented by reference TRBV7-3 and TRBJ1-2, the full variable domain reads GAGVSQTPSNKVTEKGKYVELRCDPISGHTALYWYRQSLGQGPEFLIYFQGTGAADDSGLPNDRFFAVRPEGSVSTLKIQRTERGDSAVYLCASTLPSGGASYGYTFGSGTRLTVV.

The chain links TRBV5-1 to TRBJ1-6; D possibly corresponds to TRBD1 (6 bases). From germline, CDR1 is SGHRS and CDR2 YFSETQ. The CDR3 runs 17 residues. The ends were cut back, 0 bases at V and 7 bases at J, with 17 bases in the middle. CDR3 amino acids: CASSLGSQGVKNSPLHF. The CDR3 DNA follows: TGCGCCAGCAGCTTGGGTTCACAGGGAGTGAAGAATTCACCCCTCCACTTT.

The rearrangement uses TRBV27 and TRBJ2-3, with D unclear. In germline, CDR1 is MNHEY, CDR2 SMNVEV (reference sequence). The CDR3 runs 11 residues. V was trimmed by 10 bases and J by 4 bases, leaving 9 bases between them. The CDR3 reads CATRLSDTQYF. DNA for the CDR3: TGTGCCACCCGACTGTCAGATACGCAGTATTTT.

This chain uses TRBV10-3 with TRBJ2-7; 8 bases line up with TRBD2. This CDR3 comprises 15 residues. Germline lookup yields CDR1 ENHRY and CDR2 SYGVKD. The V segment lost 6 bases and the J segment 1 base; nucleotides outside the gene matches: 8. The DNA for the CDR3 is TGTGCCATCAGGAGGCTAGCGGGTGAATCCTACGAGCAGTACTTC. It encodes CAIRRLAGESYEQYF.

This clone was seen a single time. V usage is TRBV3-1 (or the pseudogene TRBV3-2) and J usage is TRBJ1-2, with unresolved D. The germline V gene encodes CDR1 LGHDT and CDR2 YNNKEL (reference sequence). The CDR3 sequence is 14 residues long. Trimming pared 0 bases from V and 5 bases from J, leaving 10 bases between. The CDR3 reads CASSQDTATYGYTF. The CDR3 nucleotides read TGTGCCAGCAGCCAAGACACAGCCACTTATGGCTACACCTTC.

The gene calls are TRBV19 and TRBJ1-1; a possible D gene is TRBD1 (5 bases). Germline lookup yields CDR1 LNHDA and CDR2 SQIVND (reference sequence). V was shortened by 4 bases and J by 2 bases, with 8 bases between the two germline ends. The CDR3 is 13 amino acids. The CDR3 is CASSRTSNTEAFF. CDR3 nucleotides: TGTGCCAGTAGTAGGACATCTAACACTGAAGCTTTCTTT. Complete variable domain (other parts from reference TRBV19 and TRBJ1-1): DGGITQSPKYLFRKEGQNVTLSCEQNLNHDAMYWYRQDPGQGLRLIYYSQIVNDFQKGDIAEGYSVSREKKESFPLTVTSAQKNPTAFYLCASSRTSNTEAFFGQGTRLTVV.

CDR3 nucleotide sequence: TGTGCCAGCAGCTGGGGCGATGCAACTAATGAAAAACTGTTTTTT. This translates into CASSWGDATNEKLFF. V is TRBV5-5 and J is TRBJ1-4; TRBD1 might be the D (5 bases). V was trimmed by 3 bases and J by 0 bases, leaving 9 bases between them. CDR1 is SGHKS and CDR2 is YYEKEE in the germline V gene (reference sequence). This CDR3 is built from 15 residues.

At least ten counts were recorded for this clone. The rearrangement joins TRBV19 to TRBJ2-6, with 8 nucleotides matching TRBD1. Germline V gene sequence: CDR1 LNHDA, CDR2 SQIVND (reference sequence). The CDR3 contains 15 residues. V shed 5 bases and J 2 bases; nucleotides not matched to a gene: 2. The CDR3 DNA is TGTGCCAGTAGTGAGGACAGGGCTGGGGCCAACGTCCTGACTTTC. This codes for CASSEDRAGANVLTF.

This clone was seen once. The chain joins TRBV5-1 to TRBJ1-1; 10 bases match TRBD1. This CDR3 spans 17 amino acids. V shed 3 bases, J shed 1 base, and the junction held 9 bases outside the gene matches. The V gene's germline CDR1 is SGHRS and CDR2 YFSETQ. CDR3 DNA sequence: TGCGCCAGCAGCTCGAGACAGGGGGCTCCGGCGAACACTGAAGCTTTCTTT. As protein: CASSSRQGAPANTEAFF. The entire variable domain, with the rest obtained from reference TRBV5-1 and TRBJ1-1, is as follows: KAGVTQTPRYLIKTRGQQVTLSCSPISGHRSVSWYQQTPGQGLQFLFEYFSETQRNKGNFPGRFSGRQFSNSRSEMNVSTLELGDSALYLCASSSRQGAPANTEAFFGQGTRLTVV.

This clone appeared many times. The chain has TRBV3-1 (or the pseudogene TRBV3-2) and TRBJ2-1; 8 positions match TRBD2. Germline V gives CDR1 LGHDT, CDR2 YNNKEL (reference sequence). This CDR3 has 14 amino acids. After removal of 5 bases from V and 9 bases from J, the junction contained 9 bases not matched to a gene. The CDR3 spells CASSATSGSSEQFF. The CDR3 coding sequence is TGTGCCAGCAGCGCCACTAGCGGCTCATCTGAGCAGTTCTTC.

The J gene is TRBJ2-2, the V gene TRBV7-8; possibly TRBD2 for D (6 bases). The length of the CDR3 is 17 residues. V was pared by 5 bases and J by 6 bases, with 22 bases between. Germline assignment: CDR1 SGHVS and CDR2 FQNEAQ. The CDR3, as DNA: TGTGCCAGCAGCCGAGACCCTAGCGCCCTTGGCGCCGGGGAGCTGTTTTTT. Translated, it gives CASSRDPSALGAGELFF.

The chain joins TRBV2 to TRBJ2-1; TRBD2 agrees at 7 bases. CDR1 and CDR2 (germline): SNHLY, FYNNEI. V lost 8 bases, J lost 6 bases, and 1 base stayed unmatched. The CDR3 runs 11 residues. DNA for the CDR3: TGTGCCAGCTCGGGGGGCAATGAGCAGTTCTTC. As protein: CASSGGNEQFF.

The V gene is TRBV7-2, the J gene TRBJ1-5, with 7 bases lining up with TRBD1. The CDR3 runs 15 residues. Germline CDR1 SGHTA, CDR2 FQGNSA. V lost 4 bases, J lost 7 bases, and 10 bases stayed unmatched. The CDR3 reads CASSYDPGGEQPQHF. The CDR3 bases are TGTGCCAGCAGCTACGACCCAGGGGGAGAACAGCCCCAGCATTTT.

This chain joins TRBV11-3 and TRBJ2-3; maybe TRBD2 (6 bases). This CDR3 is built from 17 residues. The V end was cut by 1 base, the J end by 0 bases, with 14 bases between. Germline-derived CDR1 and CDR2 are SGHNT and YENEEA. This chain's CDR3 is CASSLGKRRESTDTQYF. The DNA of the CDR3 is TGTGCCAGCAGCTTAGGGAAGCGGCGGGAAAGCACAGATACGCAGTATTTT.

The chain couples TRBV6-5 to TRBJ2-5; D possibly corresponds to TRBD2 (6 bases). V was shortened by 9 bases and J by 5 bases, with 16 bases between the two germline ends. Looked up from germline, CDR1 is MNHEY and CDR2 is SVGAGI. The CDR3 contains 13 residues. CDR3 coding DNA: TGTGCCAGACCTGGCGGGGATGCGGAGACCCAGTACTTC. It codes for CARPGGDAETQYF.